This is a list of T cell receptor beta chains from one sample in a study of regulatory T cells in long-lasting Graves disease. MiXCR was run by TCRdb on the multiplex PCR reads, yielding one entry per CDR3 protein. Here the sample spans a few hundred thousand distinct CDR3 sequences, about 12% being singletons. In addition, the sample was reused for a study of T cells in Graves' hyperthyroidism and ophthalmopathy.

The sequenced sample was peripheral blood mononuclear cells (PBMCs), obtained at new diagnosis, from a patient treated with antithyroid drugs. These receptors were obtained from a woman younger than 30 with Graves disease. CDR3s include the opening cysteine and the closing phenylalanine or tryptophan. Fields, in order: CDR3 DNA, CDR3 protein, V gene, CDR3 length, clone size, D gene, J gene. A D gene is named only where the DNA matches it firmly. The size field is filled for only some rows; it gives once, few, many or a size class.

CDR3nt: TGTGCCAGCACCGTAGGGGGGATAAGCACAGATACGCAGTATTTT
CDR3aa: CASTVGGISTDTQYF
v_gene: TRBV28
len: 15
abundance: many
d_gene: .
j_gene: TRBJ2-3

CDR3nt: TGTGCCAGCAGTTCTCGGGACGGTTATCAGCCCCAGCATTTT
CDR3aa: CASSSRDGYQPQHF
v_gene: TRBV27
len: 14
abundance: many
d_gene: .
j_gene: TRBJ1-5

CDR3nt: TGTGCCAGCAGCTTAGAGGTGAACTCTGGAAACACCATATATTTT
CDR3aa: CASSLEVNSGNTIYF
v_gene: TRBV7-8
len: 15
abundance: .
d_gene: .
j_gene: TRBJ1-3

CDR3nt: TGCAGTGCCAACCTTGGGGGGAGCGACACCGGGGAGCTGTTTTTT
CDR3aa: CSANLGGSDTGELFF
v_gene: TRBV20-1
len: 15
abundance: many
d_gene: .
j_gene: TRBJ2-2

CDR3nt: TGTGCCTGGACCCGACTCACCGGGGAGCTGTTTTTT
CDR3aa: CAWTRLTGELFF
v_gene: TRBV30
len: 12
abundance: many
d_gene: .
j_gene: TRBJ2-2

CDR3nt: TGCGCCAGCAGCTTCATGGGGACTAGCGGCCTATACAATGAGCAGTTCTTC
CDR3aa: CASSFMGTSGLYNEQFF
v_gene: TRBV5-1
len: 17
abundance: many
d_gene: TRBD2
j_gene: TRBJ2-1

CDR3nt: TGTGCCAGCAGCTTGGACGGGCAGGGTACTGAAGCTTTCTTT
CDR3aa: CASSLDGQGTEAFF
v_gene: TRBV7-2
len: 14
abundance: many
d_gene: .
j_gene: TRBJ1-1

CDR3nt: TGTGCCAGCAGCTTAACGAATCCCGTAGGACTAGCGGGAGCTTGGGTCGACAATGAGCAGTTCTTC
CDR3aa: CASSLTNPVGLAGAWVDNEQFF
v_gene: TRBV7-3
len: 22
abundance: few
d_gene: TRBD2
j_gene: TRBJ2-1

CDR3nt: TGTGCCAGCAACCGAGGGGCTAGGGGAGACGAGACCCAGTACTTC
CDR3aa: CASNRGARGDETQYF
v_gene: TRBV3-1
len: 15
abundance: many
d_gene: .
j_gene: TRBJ2-5

CDR3nt: TGTGCCAGCAGCCGATATGGAGGGCGAGATGAAAAACTGTTTTTT
CDR3aa: CASSRYGGRDEKLFF
v_gene: TRBV27
len: 15
abundance: many
d_gene: .
j_gene: TRBJ1-4

CDR3nt: TGTGCCAGCAGGCCCGAGGTGAGCTCCTACAATGAGCAGTTCTTC
CDR3aa: CASRPEVSSYNEQFF
v_gene: TRBV6-1
len: 15
abundance: few
d_gene: .
j_gene: TRBJ2-1

CDR3nt: TGCGCCAGCAGCCAAGATACCGGGACTAGCGGGAACTCGGAGCAGCAGTTCTTC
CDR3aa: CASSQDTGTSGNSEQQFF
v_gene: TRBV4-3
len: 18
abundance: few
d_gene: TRBD2
j_gene: TRBJ2-1

CDR3nt: TGCGCCAGCAGCCTCACGCTGGGACAGTATAATTCACCCCTCCACTTT
CDR3aa: CASSLTLGQYNSPLHF
v_gene: TRBV4-3
len: 16
abundance: .
d_gene: TRBD1
j_gene: TRBJ1-6

CDR3nt: TGTGCCAGCAGCTTCGCAGGGGATTACTATGGCTACACCTTC
CDR3aa: CASSFAGDYYGYTF
v_gene: TRBV7-9
len: 14
abundance: many
d_gene: .
j_gene: TRBJ1-2

CDR3nt: TGTGCCAGCAGTTTATACCCCCCGGGGGTTAGCAATCAGCCCCAGCATTTT
CDR3aa: CASSLYPPGVSNQPQHF
v_gene: TRBV27
len: 17
abundance: many
d_gene: .
j_gene: TRBJ1-5

CDR3nt: TGTGCCAGCAGCCAAGAGGGGAGAGGTTCCTACGAAAACGGTGGCTACACCTTC
CDR3aa: CASSQEGRGSYENGGYTF
v_gene: TRBV4-2
len: 18
abundance: few
d_gene: .
j_gene: TRBJ1-2

CDR3nt: TGTGCCAGTAGTCCTTCCGGGGGTTACACTGAAGCTTTCTTT
CDR3aa: CASSPSGGYTEAFF
v_gene: TRBV19
len: 14
abundance: many
d_gene: .
j_gene: TRBJ1-1

CDR3nt: TGCAGTGCTAGTCTTTTAGCGGGAGTTCGAACCGGGGAGCTGTTTTTT
CDR3aa: CSASLLAGVRTGELFF
v_gene: TRBV20-1
len: 16
abundance: .
d_gene: TRBD2
j_gene: TRBJ2-2

CDR3nt: TGTGCCAGCAGCACCCTGGGAGGGAATTTCGCCAGTGAGCAGTTCTTC
CDR3aa: CASSTLGGNFASEQFF
v_gene: TRBV9
len: 16
abundance: .
d_gene: TRBD2
j_gene: TRBJ2-1

CDR3nt: TGTGCCAGCAGCGGTCAGCCGGGACAGGGTTTTATAAATGAGCAGTTCTTC
CDR3aa: CASSGQPGQGFINEQFF
v_gene: TRBV7-2
len: 17
abundance: many
d_gene: TRBD1
j_gene: TRBJ2-1

CDR3nt: TGTGCCTCCGGAGAGCGGGAGGACCCCTACGAGCAGTACTTC
CDR3aa: CASGEREDPYEQYF
v_gene: TRBV10-3
len: 14
abundance: .
d_gene: TRBD2
j_gene: TRBJ2-7

CDR3nt: TGTGCCATCAGTGAATACCAGGGTTATGGCTACACCTTC
CDR3aa: CAISEYQGYGYTF
v_gene: TRBV10-3
len: 13
abundance: many
d_gene: .
j_gene: TRBJ1-2

CDR3nt: TGTGCCTGGATGCCCCCGGGGCAAGACACAGATACGCAGTATTTT
CDR3aa: CAWMPPGQDTDTQYF
v_gene: TRBV30
len: 15
abundance: few
d_gene: .
j_gene: TRBJ2-3

CDR3nt: TGTGCTAGTGGTTTGGTACCCATCAGGGGAGACTATGGCTACACCTTC
CDR3aa: CASGLVPIRGDYGYTF
v_gene: TRBV12-5
len: 16
abundance: many
d_gene: .
j_gene: TRBJ1-2

CDR3nt: TGCAGTGCTAGACCTAGCGGGAGGTACAATGAGCAGTTCTTC
CDR3aa: CSARPSGRYNEQFF
v_gene: TRBV20-1
len: 14
abundance: many
d_gene: TRBD2
j_gene: TRBJ2-1

CDR3nt: TGCAGTGCCCTAAAGGGACTAGCGCTCTACAATGAGCAGTTCTTC
CDR3aa: CSALKGLALYNEQFF
v_gene: TRBV20-1
len: 15
abundance: many
d_gene: TRBD2
j_gene: TRBJ2-1

CDR3nt: TGCAGTGCTAGAGGCTTTGAGGGAAGGAACACTGAAGCTTTCTTT
CDR3aa: CSARGFEGRNTEAFF
v_gene: TRBV20-1
len: 15
abundance: many
d_gene: .
j_gene: TRBJ1-1

CDR3nt: TGTGCCAGCAGTTATCCTAGCGGGGCCAGGTATTTT
CDR3aa: CASSYPSGARYF
v_gene: TRBV27
len: 12
abundance: few
d_gene: TRBD2
j_gene: TRBJ2-3

CDR3nt: TGTGCCAGCAGTGGCGAAGCTAGCGGGAGCCGTGCAGATACGCAGTATTTT
CDR3aa: CASSGEASGSRADTQYF
v_gene: TRBV28
len: 17
abundance: .
d_gene: TRBD2
j_gene: TRBJ2-3

CDR3nt: TGTGCCAGCAGCTACGGGAGGGACTCCTTCTACAATGAGCAGTTCTTC
CDR3aa: CASSYGRDSFYNEQFF
v_gene: TRBV11-1
len: 16
abundance: .
d_gene: TRBD2
j_gene: TRBJ2-1

CDR3nt: TGTGCCAGCAGTTCCCTTACCGGGGAGCTGTTTTTT
CDR3aa: CASSSLTGELFF
v_gene: TRBV27
len: 12
abundance: many
d_gene: .
j_gene: TRBJ2-2

CDR3nt: TGTGCCAGCAGCCCTCGACAGGGGAGGGAAGCTTTCTTT
CDR3aa: CASSPRQGREAFF
v_gene: TRBV11-2
len: 13
abundance: few
d_gene: TRBD1
j_gene: TRBJ1-1

CDR3nt: TGTGCCACCAGCAGTGAAGGCAGGGGGCGGGAGACCCAGTACTTC
CDR3aa: CATSSEGRGRETQYF
v_gene: TRBV15
len: 15
abundance: .
d_gene: TRBD1
j_gene: TRBJ2-5

CDR3nt: TGTGCCAGCCTCGGGTATCACGACACCGGGGAGCTGTTTTTT
CDR3aa: CASLGYHDTGELFF
v_gene: TRBV19
len: 14
abundance: .
d_gene: .
j_gene: TRBJ2-2

CDR3nt: TGTGCCTGGAGTGTGGGGGAGGAGACCCAGTACTTC
CDR3aa: CAWSVGEETQYF
v_gene: TRBV30
len: 12
abundance: many
d_gene: .
j_gene: TRBJ2-5

CDR3nt: TGCAGTGCTAGAGCTTCGGCTACCCAAGAAGAGACCCAGTACTTC
CDR3aa: CSARASATQEETQYF
v_gene: TRBV20-1
len: 15
abundance: many
d_gene: .
j_gene: TRBJ2-5